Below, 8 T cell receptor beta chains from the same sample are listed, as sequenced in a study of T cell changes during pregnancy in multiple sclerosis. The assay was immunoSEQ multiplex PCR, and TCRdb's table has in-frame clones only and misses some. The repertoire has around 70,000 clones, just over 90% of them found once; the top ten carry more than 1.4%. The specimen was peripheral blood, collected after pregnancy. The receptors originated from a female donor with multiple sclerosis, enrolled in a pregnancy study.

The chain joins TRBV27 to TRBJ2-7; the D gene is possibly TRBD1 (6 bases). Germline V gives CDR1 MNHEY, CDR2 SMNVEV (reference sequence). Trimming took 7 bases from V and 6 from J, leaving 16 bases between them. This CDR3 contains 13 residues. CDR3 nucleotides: TGTGCCAGCATCAACAGGGTCCTTGGCGAGCAGTACTTC. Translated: CASINRVLGEQYF.

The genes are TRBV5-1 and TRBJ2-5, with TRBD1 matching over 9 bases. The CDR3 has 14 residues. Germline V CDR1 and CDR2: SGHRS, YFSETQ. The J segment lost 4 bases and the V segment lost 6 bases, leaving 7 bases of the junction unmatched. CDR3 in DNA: TGCGCCAGCAAAACAGGGGGCGCGGGAGAGACCCAGTACTTC. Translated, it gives CASKTGGAGETQYF.

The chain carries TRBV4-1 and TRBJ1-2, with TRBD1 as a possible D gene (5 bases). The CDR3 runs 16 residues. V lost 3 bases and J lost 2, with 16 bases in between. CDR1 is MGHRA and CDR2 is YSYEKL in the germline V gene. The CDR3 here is CASSHNADIRNYGYTF. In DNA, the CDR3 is TGCGCCAGCAGCCACAATGCGGACATTCGAAACTATGGCTACACCTTC.

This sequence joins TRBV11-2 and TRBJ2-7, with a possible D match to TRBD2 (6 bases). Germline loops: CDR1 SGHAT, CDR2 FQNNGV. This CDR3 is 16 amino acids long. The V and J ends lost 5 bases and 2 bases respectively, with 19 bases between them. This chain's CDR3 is CASSPPGGTFPYEQYF. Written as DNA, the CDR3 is TGTGCCAGCAGCCCGCCCGGCGGGACCTTCCCCTACGAGCAGTACTTC.

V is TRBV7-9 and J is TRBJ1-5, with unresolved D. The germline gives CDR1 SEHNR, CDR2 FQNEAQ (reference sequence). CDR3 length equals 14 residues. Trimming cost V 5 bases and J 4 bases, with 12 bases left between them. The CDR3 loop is CASSLGFQNQPQHF. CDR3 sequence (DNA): TGTGCCAGCAGCCTTGGCTTTCAGAATCAGCCCCAGCATTTT.

Written as DNA, the CDR3 is TGTGCCAGCAGCTTGGACTTCTCTGGAAACACCATATATTTT. It encodes CASSLDFSGNTIYF. This sequence joins TRBV5-6 and TRBJ1-3; D unclear. Trimming removed 0 bases at V and 0 bases at J, with 4 bases between. CDR1 is SGHDT, CDR2 YYEEEE, per germline. CDR3 size: 14 residues.

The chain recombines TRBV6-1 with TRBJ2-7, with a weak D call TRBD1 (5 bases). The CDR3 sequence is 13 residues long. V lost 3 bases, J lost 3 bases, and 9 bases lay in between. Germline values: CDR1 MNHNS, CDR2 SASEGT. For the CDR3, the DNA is TGTGCCAGCAGTGATAGGGGCAACTACGAGCAGTACTTC. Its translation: CASSDRGNYEQYF.

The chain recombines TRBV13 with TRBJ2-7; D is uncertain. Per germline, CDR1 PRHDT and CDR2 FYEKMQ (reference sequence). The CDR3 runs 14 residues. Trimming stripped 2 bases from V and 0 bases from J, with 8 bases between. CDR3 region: CASSLSESSYEQYF. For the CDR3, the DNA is TGTGCCAGCAGCTTATCGGAGAGCTCCTACGAGCAGTACTTC. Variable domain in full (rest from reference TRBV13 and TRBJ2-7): AAGVIQSPRHLIKEKRETATLKCYPIPRHDTVYWYQQGPGQDPQFLISFYEKMQSDKGSIPDRFSAQQFSDYHSELNMSSLELGDSALYFCASSLSESSYEQYFGPGTRLTVT.